This T cell receptor beta chain was identified in a study of blood T cells in healthy people across ages. V gave up 4 bases and J gave up 2 bases, with 20 bases separating them. Germline CDR1 LGHDT, CDR2 YNNKEL (reference sequence). The CDR3 is made up of 17 amino acids. A few counts support this clonotype. The use of a sample-barcoded 5' primer and a J-beta primer mix characterized a second PCR of about 6 to 12 cycles. No fewer than 3 million CDR3-containing paired-end reads came from each sample. From the 5' RACE reads, TCRdb called clonotypes with MiXCR, one entry per CDR3 protein. The repertoire holds fewer than 2,000,000 distinct CDR3 sequences, with roughly 30% as singletons.

The chain employs TRBV3-1 and TRBJ2-5, with a tentative D call TRBD1 (6 bases). This TCR came from a woman aged 25 to 39 in good health. The sequenced sample was blood. The CDR3 loop is CASSRGPGTYDQETQYF. The CDR3, as DNA: TGTGCCAGCAGCCGTGGCCCAGGGACATATGATCAAGAGACCCAGTACTTC.